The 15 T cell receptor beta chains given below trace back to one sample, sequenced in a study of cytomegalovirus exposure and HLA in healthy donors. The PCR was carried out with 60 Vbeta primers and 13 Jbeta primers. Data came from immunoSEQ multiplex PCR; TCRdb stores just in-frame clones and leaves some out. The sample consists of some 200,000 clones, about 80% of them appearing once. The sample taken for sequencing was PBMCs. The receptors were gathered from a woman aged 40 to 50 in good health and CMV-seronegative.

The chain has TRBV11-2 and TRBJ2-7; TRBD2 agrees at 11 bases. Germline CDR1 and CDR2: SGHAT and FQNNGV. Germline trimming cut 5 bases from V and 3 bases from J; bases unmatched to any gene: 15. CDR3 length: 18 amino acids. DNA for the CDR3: TGTGCCAGCAGCCAGGGGGCTAGCGGGGGGACATCGATCTACGAGCAGTACTTC. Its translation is CASSQGASGGTSIYEQYF.

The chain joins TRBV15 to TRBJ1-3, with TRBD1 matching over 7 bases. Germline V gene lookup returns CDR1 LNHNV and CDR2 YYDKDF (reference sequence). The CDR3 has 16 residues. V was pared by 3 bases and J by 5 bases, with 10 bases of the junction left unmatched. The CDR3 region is CATSSGVTGARNTIYF. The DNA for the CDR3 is TGTGCCACCAGCAGTGGGGTCACAGGGGCGAGAAACACCATATATTTT.

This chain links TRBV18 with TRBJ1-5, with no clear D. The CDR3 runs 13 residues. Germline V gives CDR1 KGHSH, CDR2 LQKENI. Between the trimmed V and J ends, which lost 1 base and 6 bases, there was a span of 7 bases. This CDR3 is CASSPRDLQPQHF. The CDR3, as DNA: TGTGCCAGCTCACCACGAGATCTTCAGCCCCAGCATTTT.

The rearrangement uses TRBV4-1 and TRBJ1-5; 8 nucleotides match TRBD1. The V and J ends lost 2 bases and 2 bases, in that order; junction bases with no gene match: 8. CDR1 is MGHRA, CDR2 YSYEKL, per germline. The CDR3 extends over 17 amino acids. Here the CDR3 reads CASSQSLDRDGNQPQHF. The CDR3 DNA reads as TGCGCCAGCAGCCAAAGTTTGGACAGGGATGGCAATCAGCCCCAGCATTTT.

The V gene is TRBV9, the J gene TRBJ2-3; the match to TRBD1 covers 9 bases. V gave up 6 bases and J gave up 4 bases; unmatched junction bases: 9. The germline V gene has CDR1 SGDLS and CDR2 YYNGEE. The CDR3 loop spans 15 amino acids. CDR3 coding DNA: TGTGCCAGCACCCTGACAGGACAGGGGTCAGATACGCAGTATTTT. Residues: CASTLTGQGSDTQYF.

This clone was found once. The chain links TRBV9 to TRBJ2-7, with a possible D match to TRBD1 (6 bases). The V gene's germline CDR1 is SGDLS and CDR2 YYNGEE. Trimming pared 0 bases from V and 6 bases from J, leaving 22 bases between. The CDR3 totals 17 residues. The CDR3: CASSVAQGSTGGGEQYF. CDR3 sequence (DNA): TGTGCCAGCAGCGTAGCCCAGGGATCGACAGGAGGCGGCGAGCAGTACTTC.

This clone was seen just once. The CDR3 loop is CASGPSGGVMYEQFF. CDR3 bases: TGTGCTAGTGGTCCTAGCGGGGGGGTGATGTATGAGCAGTTCTTC. The V call is TRBV12-5, the J call TRBJ2-1; 12 nucleotides agree with TRBD2. J lost 8 bases, V lost 5 bases, and 7 bases had no gene match. The germline V gene encodes CDR1 LGHNT and CDR2 FRNRAP. The CDR3 is 15 amino acids. The variable domain in full, with the rest retrieved from reference TRBV12-5 and TRBJ2-1, is DARVTQTPRHKVTEMGQEVTMRCQPILGHNTVFWYRQTMMQGLELLAYFRNRAPLDDSGMPKDRFSAEMPDATLATLKIQPSEPRDSAVYFCASGPSGGVMYEQFFGPGTRLTVL.

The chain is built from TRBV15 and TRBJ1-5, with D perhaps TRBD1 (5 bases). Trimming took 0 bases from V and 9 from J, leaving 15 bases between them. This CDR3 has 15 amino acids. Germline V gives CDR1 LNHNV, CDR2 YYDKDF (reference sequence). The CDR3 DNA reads TGTGCCACCAGCAGAGACAGACAGACATTTTTGCCCCAGCATTTT. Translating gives CATSRDRQTFLPQHF.

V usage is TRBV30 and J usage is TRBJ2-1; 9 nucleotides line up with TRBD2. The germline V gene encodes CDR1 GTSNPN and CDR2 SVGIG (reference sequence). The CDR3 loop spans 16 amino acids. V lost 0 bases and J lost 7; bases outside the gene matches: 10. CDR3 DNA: TGTGCCTGGAGTGTAGGGTGGCGGGGGGGCCGGAATGAGCAGTTCTTC. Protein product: CAWSVGWRGGRNEQFF.

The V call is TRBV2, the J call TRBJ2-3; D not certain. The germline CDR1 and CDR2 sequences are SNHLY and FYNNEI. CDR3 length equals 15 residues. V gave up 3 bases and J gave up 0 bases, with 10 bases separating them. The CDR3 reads CASSELGGSTDTQYF. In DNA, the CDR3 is TGTGCCAGCAGTGAGCTTGGCGGAAGCACAGATACGCAGTATTTT.

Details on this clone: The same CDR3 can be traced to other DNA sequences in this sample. The CDR3 here is CASSLGQNNSPLHF. CDR3 DNA: TGTGCCAGCAGCTTAGGACAGAATAATTCACCCCTCCACTTT. The chain has TRBV7-2 and TRBJ1-6, with D maybe TRBD1 (5 bases). Trimming took off 1 base at V and 5 bases at J, with 6 bases between the two ends. The CDR3 runs to 14 residues. CDR1 and CDR2 (germline): SGHTA, FQGNSA.

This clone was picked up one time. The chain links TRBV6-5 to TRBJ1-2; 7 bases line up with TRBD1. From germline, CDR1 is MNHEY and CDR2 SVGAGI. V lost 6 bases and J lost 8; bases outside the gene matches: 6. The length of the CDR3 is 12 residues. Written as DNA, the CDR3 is TGTGCCAGCAGCTCGACAGGGACAGGCTACACCTTC. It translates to CASSSTGTGYTF.

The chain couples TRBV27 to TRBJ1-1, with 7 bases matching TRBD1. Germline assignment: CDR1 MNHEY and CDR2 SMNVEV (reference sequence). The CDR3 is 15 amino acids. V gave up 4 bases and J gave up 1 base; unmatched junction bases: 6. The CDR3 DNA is TGTGCCAGCAGTTCGTGGGGGACAGAGAACACTGAAGCTTTCTTT. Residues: CASSSWGTENTEAFF.

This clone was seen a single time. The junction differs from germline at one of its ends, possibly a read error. DNA for the CDR3: TGTGTCTGGATGGGGGGAAACAATTCACCCCTCCACTTT. This codes for CVWMGGNNSPLHF. This sequence joins TRBV30 and TRBJ1-6, with D possibly being TRBD1 (5 bases). CDR3 length equals 13 residues. CDR1 and CDR2 from the germline V gene are GTSNPN and SVGIG (reference sequence).

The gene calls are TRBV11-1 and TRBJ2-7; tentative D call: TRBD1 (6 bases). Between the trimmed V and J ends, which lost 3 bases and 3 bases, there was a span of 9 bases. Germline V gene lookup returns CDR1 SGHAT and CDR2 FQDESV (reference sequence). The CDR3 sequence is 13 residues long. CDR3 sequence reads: CASSLGQSYEQYF. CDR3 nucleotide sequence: TGTGCCAGCAGCTTGGGACAAAGCTACGAGCAGTACTTC.